This paragraph covers one TCR beta chain sequence. The antigen remains unidentified. The data were obtained in a study of identical twins. From the 5' RACE reads, TCRdb called clonotypes with MiXCR, one entry per CDR3 protein. The table includes roughly 570,000 distinct CDR3 sequences, nearly 10% detected once. The V segment lost 5 bases and the J segment 2 bases; nucleotides outside the gene matches: 24. CDR1 is MNHEY, CDR2 SVGEGT, per germline. This CDR3 is built from 22 residues. Study-wide results and caveats: Cross-sectional statistics underpinned the conclusions; the same donors were not followed. With beta out-of-frame sequences, excess sharing by twins was weaker. While abundant cord blood beta clonotypes carried fewer insertions, memory repertoires showed no such pattern.

This sample also belongs to another study, concerning yellow fever vaccine responses in identical twins.

The V call is TRBV6-2 or TRBV6-3, the J call TRBJ2-3; the match to TRBD2 covers 11 bases. The TCR originated in a woman between 18 and 29 years old in good health. Input material: PBMCs. CDR3 region: CASSTTPGQGFPSGRLTDTQYF. As DNA, the CDR3 is TGTGCCAGCAGTACTACGCCGGGACAGGGTTTTCCTAGCGGGAGGCTCACAGATACGCAGTATTTT.